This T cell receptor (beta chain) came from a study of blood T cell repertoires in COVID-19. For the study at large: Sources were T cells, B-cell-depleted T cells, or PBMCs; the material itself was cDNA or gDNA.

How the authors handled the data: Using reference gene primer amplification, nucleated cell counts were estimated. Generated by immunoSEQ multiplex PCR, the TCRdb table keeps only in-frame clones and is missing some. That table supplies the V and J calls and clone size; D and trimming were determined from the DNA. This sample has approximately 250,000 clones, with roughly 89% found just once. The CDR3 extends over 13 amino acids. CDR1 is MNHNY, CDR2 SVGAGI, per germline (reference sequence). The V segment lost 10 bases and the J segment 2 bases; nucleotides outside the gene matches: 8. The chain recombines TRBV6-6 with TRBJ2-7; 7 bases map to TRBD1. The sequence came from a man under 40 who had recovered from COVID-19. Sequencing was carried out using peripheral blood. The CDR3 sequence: CATSGQATYEQYF. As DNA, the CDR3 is TGTGCCACTTCAGGACAGGCCACCTACGAGCAGTACTTC.